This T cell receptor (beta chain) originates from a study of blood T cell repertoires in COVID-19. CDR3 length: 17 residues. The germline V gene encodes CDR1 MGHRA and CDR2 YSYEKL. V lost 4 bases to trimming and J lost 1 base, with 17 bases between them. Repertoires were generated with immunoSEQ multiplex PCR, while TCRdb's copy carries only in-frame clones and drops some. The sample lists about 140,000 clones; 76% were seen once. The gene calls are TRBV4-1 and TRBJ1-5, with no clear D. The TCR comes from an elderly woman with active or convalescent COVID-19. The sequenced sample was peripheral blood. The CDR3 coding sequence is TGCGCCAGCAGCCCCTCCGACCCACTCGGGAGCAATCAGCCCCAGCATTTT. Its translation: CASSPSDPLGSNQPQHF.